The 32 T cell receptor beta chains below were found in one sample sequenced in a study of identical twins. TCRdb re-called the 5' RACE reads through MiXCR, storing one row per CDR3 protein. This sample has some 500,000 distinct CDR3 sequences, with over 11% found just once. A further study also used this sample, focusing on yellow fever vaccine responses in identical twins.

The sequenced sample consisted of CD4+ T cells sorted from blood. These receptors were taken from a woman younger than 35 in good health.

The V call is TRBV11-3, the J call TRBJ2-3; possible D gene TRBD2, 6 bases. V gave up 5 bases and J gave up 3 bases, with 15 bases separating them. Germline V gives CDR1 SGHNT, CDR2 YENEEA. CDR3 length equals 15 residues. The CDR3 nucleotides are TGTGCCAGCAGCGGGGGAGGAGAGCTAACAGATACGCAGTATTTT. Encoded protein: CASSGGGELTDTQYF. Looking up the rest from reference TRBV11-3 and TRBJ2-3 gives the full variable domain: EAGVVQSPRYKIIEKKQPVAFWCNPISGHNTLYWYLQNLGQGPELLIRYENEEAVDDSQLPKDRFSAERLKGVDSTLKIQPAELGDSAVYLCASSGGGELTDTQYFGPGTRLTVL.

This chain joins TRBV15 and TRBJ2-3; D might be TRBD2 (7 bases). Germline V lookup: CDR1 LNHNV, CDR2 YYDKDF (reference sequence). The CDR3 length is 18 residues. Trimming removed 2 bases from V and 5 bases from J, with 23 bases in between. The DNA of the CDR3 is TGTGCCACCAGCAGAACAGGGTTCTGGGCGGGAGATCGAGATACGCAGTATTTT. Its protein product is CATSRTGFWAGDRDTQYF. The variable domain in full, completed from reference TRBV15 and TRBJ2-3, reads DAMVIQNPRYQVTQFGKPVTLSCSQTLNHNVMYWYQQKSSQAPKLLFHYYDKDFNNEADTPDNFQSRRPNTSFCFLDIRSPGLGDTAMYLCATSRTGFWAGDRDTQYFGPGTRLTVL.

Many counts were recorded for this clonotype. This chain connects TRBV29-1 to TRBJ2-1; D is unresolved. CDR1 and CDR2 from the germline V gene are SQVTM and ANQGSEA. Trimming shortened V by 3 bases and J by 3 bases, and 6 bases separated the two germline ends. This CDR3 is 12 amino acids long. The CDR3 here is CSVENNYNEQFF. The CDR3 nucleotides read TGCAGCGTTGAGAACAACTACAATGAGCAGTTCTTC.

CDR3 loop: CASSTGTSGRDEQFF. In DNA, the CDR3 is TGTGCCAGTAGTACCGGGACTAGCGGGAGAGATGAGCAGTTCTTC. The rearrangement joins TRBV19 to TRBJ2-1, with TRBD2 matching 14 bases. The CDR3 runs 15 residues. The V gene's germline CDR1 is LNHDA and CDR2 SQIVND (reference sequence). Unmatched junction bases numbered 4, after V lost 4 bases and J lost 8 bases.

This clonotype has more than one count but fewer than ten. The chain recombines TRBV6-5 with TRBJ2-7, with 9 positions matching TRBD1. The CDR3 covers 14 residues. J was trimmed by 4 bases and V by 3 bases; bases with no gene match: 4. Germline CDR1 MNHEY, CDR2 SVGAGI. The CDR3 here is CASSYRQGVYEQYF. The CDR3 DNA sequence: TGTGCCAGCAGTTATCGACAGGGGGTATACGAGCAGTACTTC.

This clonotype appeared a few times. V gene TRBV9 combines with J gene TRBJ2-3; 8 bases match TRBD1. The germline gives CDR1 SGDLS, CDR2 YYNGEE. With V trimmed by 0 bases and J by 4 bases, 7 bases remained unmatched. CDR3 size: 16 residues. For the CDR3, the DNA is TGTGCCAGCAGCGTAGAGGGCAGGGGGCGAGCAGATACGCAGTATTTT. It codes for CASSVEGRGRADTQYF.

This chain uses TRBV20-1 with TRBJ2-7; no clear D gene. The CDR3 is 13 amino acids. Germline CDR1 DFQATT, CDR2 SNEGSKA (reference sequence). The germline V and J ends were trimmed by 5 bases and 4 bases, with 15 bases remaining between them. This CDR3 is CSARHPRKYEQYF. In nucleotides, the CDR3 is TGCAGTGCTCGCCACCCCAGGAAGTACGAGCAGTACTTC.

This clonotype was seen only a few times. The gene calls are TRBV19 and TRBJ1-5; D call uncertain. The CDR3 contains 14 residues. Germline V gene lookup returns CDR1 LNHDA and CDR2 SQIVND (reference sequence). V lost 7 bases and J 2 bases, leaving 12 bases between the germline ends. The CDR3 here is CASTNRFRNQPQHF. The CDR3 nucleotides read TGTGCCAGTACTAATAGGTTTCGCAATCAGCCCCAGCATTTT.

This clonotype was seen more than once but under ten times. This sequence joins TRBV6-2 or TRBV6-3 and TRBJ2-7; 10 bases match TRBD2. The CDR3 has 16 amino acids. V shed 4 bases, J shed 2 bases, and the junction held 8 bases outside the gene matches. Germline CDR1 and CDR2: MNHEY and SVGEGT. CDR3 coding DNA: TGTGCCAGCAGTTCACCGCCAGCGGGAGGGCCCTACGAGCAGTACTTC. Protein product: CASSSPPAGGPYEQYF.

The chain couples TRBV4-1 to TRBJ2-7; TRBD1 agrees at 8 bases. This CDR3 comprises 13 residues. With 5 bases clipped from V and 3 bases from J, the junction kept 3 bases outside the gene matches. Germline V gene sequence: CDR1 MGHRA, CDR2 YSYEKL. CDR3 nucleotides: TGCGCCAGCAGCAAGGACAGGGACTACGAGCAGTACTTC. It specifies CASSKDRDYEQYF.

Only a few counts were recorded for this clonotype. The chain links TRBV19 to TRBJ2-1; D unresolved. Trimming cost V 3 bases and J 3 bases, with 9 bases left between them. The germline V gene has CDR1 LNHDA and CDR2 SQIVND (reference sequence). The CDR3 has 14 residues. The CDR3 region has the DNA TGTGCCAGTAGTATCGTAGCCGTCTACAATGAGCAGTTCTTC. Amino acids: CASSIVAVYNEQFF.

The gene calls are TRBV6-5 and TRBJ2-7, with D possibly being TRBD1 (6 bases). Between the trimmed V and J ends, which lost 0 bases and 2 bases, there was a span of 8 bases. This CDR3 comprises 14 residues. CDR1 and CDR2 from the germline V gene are MNHEY and SVGAGI. The CDR3 nucleotides read TGTGCCAGCAGTTACTCGCCAGGGGCCTACGAGCAGTACTTC. Amino acid sequence: CASSYSPGAYEQYF.

The sample holds a few counts of this clonotype. This chain uses TRBV20-1 with TRBJ2-3; tentatively, D is TRBD1 or TRBD2 (5 bases each). V was pared by 2 bases and J by 6 bases, with 15 bases between. CDR1 DFQATT and CDR2 SNEGSKA come from the germline V gene (reference sequence). The CDR3 covers 14 residues. CDR3 bases: TGCAGTGCTAGAATGGCGGGTGGGACGGATACGCAGTATTTT. It specifies CSARMAGGTDTQYF.

The chain employs TRBV5-4 and TRBJ1-2; D not resolved. From germline, CDR1 is SGHNT and CDR2 YYREEE (reference sequence). Between the trimmed V and J ends, which lost 0 bases and 8 bases, there was a span of 14 bases. The CDR3 contains 14 residues. The CDR3 DNA reads TGTGCCAGCAGCTTGGTCGACGGTCGTGGAGGCTACACCTTC. Translated: CASSLVDGRGGYTF.

This clonotype was observed a few times. V usage is TRBV29-1 and J usage is TRBJ1-2; 8 bases fit TRBD1. This CDR3 comprises 14 residues. V was pared by 6 bases and J by 8 bases, with 14 bases of the junction left unmatched. Per the germline V gene, CDR1 is SQVTM and CDR2 is ANQGSEA. In DNA, the CDR3 is TGCAGCGTCCAGATTGCGCAGGGGGCGGGAGGCTACACCTTC. It specifies CSVQIAQGAGGYTF.

The V gene is TRBV11-1, the J gene TRBJ2-3; 12 bases fit TRBD1. V was pared by 5 bases and J by 0 bases, with 9 bases of the junction left unmatched. This CDR3 spans 18 amino acids. Germline values: CDR1 SGHAT, CDR2 FQDESV (reference sequence). The CDR3 sequence is CASSPGGTGGPSTDTQYF. In DNA, the CDR3 is TGTGCCAGCAGCCCCGGGGGGACAGGGGGCCCCAGCACAGATACGCAGTATTTT. Supplemented by reference TRBV11-1 and TRBJ2-3, the full variable domain reads EAEVAQSPRYKITEKSQAVAFWCDPISGHATLYWYRQILGQGPELLVQFQDESVVDDSQLPKDRFSAERLKGVDSTLKIQPAELGDSAMYLCASSPGGTGGPSTDTQYFGPGTRLTVL.

The sample holds a few counts of this clonotype. The chain is built from TRBV20-1 and TRBJ2-7; D is unclear. Trimming took off 6 bases at V and 4 bases at J, with 19 bases between the two ends. The CDR3 covers 14 residues. Germline V gene sequence: CDR1 DFQATT, CDR2 SNEGSKA (reference sequence). CDR3 bases: TGCAGTGCGACGAAGCCGGGTCCAAATTACGAGCAGTACTTC. It specifies CSATKPGPNYEQYF.

This clonotype appeared many times. The chain combines TRBV6-2 or TRBV6-3 with TRBJ2-1; D remains ambiguous. V shed 6 bases and J shed 5 bases, with 8 bases lying between them. From germline, CDR1 is MNHEY and CDR2 SVGEGT. CDR3 length equals 12 residues. CDR3 loop: CASSPNNNEQFF. CDR3 nucleotides: TGTGCCAGCAGCCCCAATAACAATGAGCAGTTCTTC.

This clonotype has only a few counts. The chain employs TRBV5-1 and TRBJ2-7; the match to TRBD1 covers 7 bases. Trimming removed 4 bases from V and 2 bases from J; junction bases left unmatched: 6. This CDR3 comprises 14 residues. Germline CDR1 is SGHRS and CDR2 is YFSETQ. The CDR3 nucleotides read TGCGCCAGCAGCCCGGACAGGTTTCCCTACGAGCAGTACTTC. Translating gives CASSPDRFPYEQYF.

The chain uses TRBV30 and TRBJ1-4; the D is unclear. V lost 0 bases to trimming and J lost 7 bases, with 3 bases between them. The germline V gene has CDR1 GTSNPN and CDR2 SVGIG (reference sequence). The CDR3 consists of 11 residues. The DNA for the CDR3 is TGTGCCTGGAGTGTACGTGAAAAACTGTTTTTT. Amino acids: CAWSVREKLFF.

This clonotype was observed at least ten times. The genes are TRBV5-1 and TRBJ2-7; possibly TRBD1 for D (5 bases). The germline CDR1 and CDR2 sequences are SGHRS and YFSETQ. This CDR3 spans 14 amino acids. V dropped 4 bases and J dropped 2 bases, with 13 bases sitting between them. The CDR3 sequence: CASSQVREPYEQYF. The CDR3 bases are TGCGCCAGCAGCCAGGTCAGGGAACCCTACGAGCAGTACTTC.

At least ten counts were recorded for this clonotype. This chain connects TRBV6-2 or TRBV6-3 to TRBJ2-7; D perhaps matches TRBD1 (5 bases). The V end lost 2 bases, the J end lost 7 bases, and 9 bases lay between the germline ends. Looked up from germline, CDR1 is MNHEY and CDR2 is SVGEGT. The CDR3 extends over 12 amino acids. Written as DNA, the CDR3 is TGTGCCAGCAGTTACACACGACAGGAGCAGTACTTC. Protein product: CASSYTRQEQYF.

This clonotype showed up just a few times. The V and J genes are TRBV11-2 and TRBJ2-3; TRBD1 matches at 8 bases. The trim removed 1 base at V and 5 bases at J, leaving 20 bases unmatched. This CDR3 is 20 amino acids long. Germline CDR1 reads SGHAT; CDR2 reads FQNNGV. The chain's CDR3 is CASSLVGQEFSRPSRDTQYF. DNA for the CDR3: TGTGCCAGCAGCTTAGTGGGACAGGAGTTTTCGAGACCCTCACGAGATACGCAGTATTTT.

The chain is built from TRBV20-1 and TRBJ2-3, with 14 bases matching TRBD2. The CDR3 sequence is 16 residues long. V shed 5 bases and J 6 bases; nucleotides not matched to a gene: 10. Germline V lookup: CDR1 DFQATT, CDR2 SNEGSKA (reference sequence). The CDR3 nucleotides read TGCAGTGCTGGGACTAGCGGGAGAGGGGTGAGGGATACGCAGTATTTT. Protein product: CSAGTSGRGVRDTQYF.

The chain recombines TRBV6-1 with TRBJ2-5; perhaps TRBD2 as D (6 bases). CDR3 length: 14 amino acids. Germline V gene data show CDR1 as MNHNS and CDR2 as SASEGT. V lost 6 bases, J lost 5 bases, and 16 bases lay in between. This CDR3 reads CASSTTSFLETQYF. CDR3 bases: TGTGCCAGCAGCACCACTAGCTTTTTGGAGACCCAGTACTTC.

This clonotype was counted a few times. The chain uses TRBV10-3 and TRBJ2-1; 11 nucleotides match TRBD2. With V trimmed by 2 bases and J by 9 bases, 12 bases remained unmatched. Germline CDR1 is ENHRY and CDR2 is SYGVKD. This CDR3 spans 17 amino acids. CDR3 sequence (DNA): TGTGCCATCAGTGAGATGACTAGCGGGACCCTCATGCGTGAGCAGTTCTTC. The encoded protein is CAISEMTSGTLMREQFF.

At least ten counts were recorded for this clonotype. This rearrangement joins TRBV5-1 to TRBJ2-1; 9 nucleotides agree with TRBD1. V gave up 4 bases and J gave up 8 bases; unmatched junction bases: 10. The length of the CDR3 is 15 residues. Germline V gene lookup returns CDR1 SGHRS and CDR2 YFSETQ. The CDR3 is CASSKGTGYTYEQFF. The CDR3 DNA is TGCGCCAGCAGCAAGGGGACAGGGTATACGTATGAGCAGTTCTTC.

This clonotype was found a few times. The chain employs TRBV30 and TRBJ1-2; the D gene is possibly TRBD1 (5 bases). Germline V lookup: CDR1 GTSNPN, CDR2 SVGIG (reference sequence). Trimming stripped 8 bases from V and 8 bases from J, with 12 bases between. There are 10 residues in the CDR3. The CDR3 is CALGQAGYTF. In DNA form, the CDR3 reads TGTGCCCTGGGGCAGGCCGGCTACACCTTC.

The V gene is TRBV27, the J gene TRBJ2-5; 13 bases fit TRBD2. V lost 3 bases and J lost 7; bases outside the gene matches: 5. The CDR3 is 15 amino acids. Germline V gives CDR1 MNHEY, CDR2 SMNVEV (reference sequence). The CDR3 region has the DNA TGTGCCAGCAGTTTCCGAGGGACTAGCGGGACGACCCAGTACTTC. This sequence encodes CASSFRGTSGTTQYF.

This clonotype was recorded a few times. The chain combines TRBV7-8 with TRBJ2-2, with D unclear. This CDR3 comprises 15 residues. The V gene lost 0 bases and the J gene lost 1 base, with 6 bases spanning the gap. CDR1 SGHVS and CDR2 FQNEAQ come from the germline V gene. CDR3 protein: CASSLATGNTGELFF. For the CDR3, the DNA is TGTGCCAGCAGCTTAGCTACTGGGAACACCGGGGAGCTGTTTTTT.

The chain has TRBV20-1 and TRBJ2-5; D is unresolved. Germline loops: CDR1 DFQATT, CDR2 SNEGSKA (reference sequence). The ends were cut back, 5 bases at V and 2 bases at J, with 15 bases in the middle. The CDR3 length is 14 residues. CDR3 sequence: CSAGSGSRQETQYF. The CDR3 DNA reads TGCAGTGCTGGGTCCGGCAGTCGGCAAGAGACCCAGTACTTC.

This clonotype was seen a handful of times. The chain employs TRBV29-1 and TRBJ2-1, with 7 bases fitting TRBD2. With 1 base clipped from V and 2 bases from J, the junction kept 5 bases outside the gene matches. Germline V CDR1 and CDR2: SQVTM, ANQGSEA. The CDR3 loop spans 15 amino acids. The DNA for the CDR3 is TGCAGCGTTGAAGGGGGGGGAATCACCTACAATGAGCAGTTCTTC. Protein: CSVEGGGITYNEQFF.